These T cell receptor beta chains were read from a single sample in a study of blood T cell repertoires in COVID-19. Produced via immunoSEQ multiplex PCR; TCRdb's table is partial and in-frame only. The sample contains around 200,000 clones, more than 85% of which appear only once. The sequenced sample was peripheral blood. Receptors originate from a man aged 40-49 years with acute or convalescent COVID-19. Each CDR3 is given without its conserved first and last residue.

v_gene: TRBV6-5; j_gene: TRBJ2-5; CDR3aa: ASSLDYRGSETQY
v_gene: TRBV18; j_gene: TRBJ1-5; CDR3aa: ASSRQRDSYNQPQH
v_gene: TRBV7-9; j_gene: TRBJ2-2; CDR3aa: ASSFLPGLIIGELF
v_gene: TRBV3-1/TRBV3-2; j_gene: TRBJ1-2; CDR3aa: ASAPSPGMGYT
v_gene: TRBV27; j_gene: TRBJ2-7; CDR3aa: ASSFFDRLGTEQY
v_gene: TRBV11-3; j_gene: TRBJ2-7; CDR3aa: ASSSSYEQY
v_gene: TRBV28; j_gene: TRBJ1-5; CDR3aa: ASSRGGFGNQPQH
v_gene: TRBV19; j_gene: TRBJ2-7; CDR3aa: ASRGVGATYEQY
v_gene: TRBV7-9; j_gene: TRBJ2-3; CDR3aa: ASSLLLSTDTQY
v_gene: TRBV7-2; j_gene: TRBJ2-7; CDR3aa: ASSPQATFEYEQY
v_gene: TRBV3-1/TRBV3-2; j_gene: TRBJ2-1; CDR3aa: ASSREYPTGTSGKSSYNEQF
v_gene: TRBV2; j_gene: TRBJ2-7; CDR3aa: ASSRTSSSYEQY
v_gene: TRBV5-1; j_gene: TRBJ2-3; CDR3aa: ASSWVGEGSDTQY
v_gene: TRBV5-1; j_gene: TRBJ2-1; CDR3aa: ASSLVWGGTGEQF
v_gene: TRBV4-1; j_gene: TRBJ2-7; CDR3aa: ASSQPGQIYEQY
v_gene: TRBV12-3/TRBV12-4; j_gene: TRBJ1-1; CDR3aa: ASSPGGRAEAF
v_gene: TRBV18; j_gene: TRBJ1-1; CDR3aa: ASSVDRVTEAF
v_gene: TRBV7-6; j_gene: TRBJ2-6; CDR3aa: ASSFGGSGANVLT
v_gene: TRBV27; j_gene: TRBJ2-7; CDR3aa: ASSLGVWESSYEQY
v_gene: TRBV5-1; j_gene: TRBJ2-6; CDR3aa: ATSTGSGANVLT
v_gene: TRBV9; j_gene: TRBJ2-7; CDR3aa: ASSDGTGQYEQY
v_gene: TRBV5-1; j_gene: TRBJ1-3; CDR3aa: ASSPDRSAGNTIY
v_gene: TRBV10-2; j_gene: TRBJ1-1; CDR3aa: ASSDRGGFRPNTEAF
v_gene: TRBV11-2; j_gene: TRBJ2-2; CDR3aa: ASSLVIGELF
v_gene: TRBV9; j_gene: TRBJ2-5; CDR3aa: ASSVGSLAGIETQY
v_gene: TRBV7-8; j_gene: TRBJ1-4; CDR3aa: ASSSHDRGGKLF
v_gene: TRBV5-1; j_gene: TRBJ2-4; CDR3aa: ASSSASAGAKNIQY
v_gene: TRBV29-1; j_gene: TRBJ1-3; CDR3aa: SVVRGSGNTIY
v_gene: TRBV6-4; j_gene: TRBJ2-2; CDR3aa: ASSLLAKTGELF
v_gene: TRBV21-1; j_gene: TRBJ2-2; CDR3aa: ASSQSRDRGGDTGELF
v_gene: TRBV19; j_gene: TRBJ2-1; CDR3aa: ASGTSPYNEQF
v_gene: TRBV6-1; j_gene: TRBJ2-3; CDR3aa: ASSEVRQGLQY
v_gene: TRBV9; j_gene: TRBJ2-1; CDR3aa: ASSVTSGRKAPQYNEQF
v_gene: TRBV6-2/TRBV6-3; j_gene: TRBJ1-4; CDR3aa: ASSYMPGGGQLEKLF
v_gene: TRBV5-4; j_gene: TRBJ1-2; CDR3aa: ASSLGDRDNGYT
v_gene: TRBV6-6; j_gene: TRBJ1-2; CDR3aa: ASSNRDRVFYGYT
v_gene: TRBV18; j_gene: TRBJ2-7; CDR3aa: ASSPTGYSYEQY
v_gene: TRBV2; j_gene: TRBJ1-5; CDR3aa: ASSRTADNQPQH